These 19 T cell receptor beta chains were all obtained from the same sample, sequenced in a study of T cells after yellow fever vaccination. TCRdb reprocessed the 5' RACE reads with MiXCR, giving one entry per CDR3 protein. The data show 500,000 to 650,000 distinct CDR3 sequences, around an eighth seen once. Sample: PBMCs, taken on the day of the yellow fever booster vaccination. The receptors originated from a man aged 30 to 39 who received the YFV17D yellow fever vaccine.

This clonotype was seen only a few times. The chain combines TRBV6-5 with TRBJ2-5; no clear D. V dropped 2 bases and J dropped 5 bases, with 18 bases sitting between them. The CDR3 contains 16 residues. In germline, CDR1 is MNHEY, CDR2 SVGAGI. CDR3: CASSYSLSVASETQYF. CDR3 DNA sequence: TGTGCCAGCAGTTACAGTTTATCTGTGGCGTCGGAGACCCAGTACTTC.

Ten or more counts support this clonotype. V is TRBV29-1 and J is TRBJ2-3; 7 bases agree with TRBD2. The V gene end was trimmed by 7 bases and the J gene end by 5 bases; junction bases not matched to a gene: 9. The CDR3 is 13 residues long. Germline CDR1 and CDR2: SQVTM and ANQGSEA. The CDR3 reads CSGLAAGRDTQYF. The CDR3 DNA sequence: TGCAGCGGACTAGCAGCTGGGCGAGATACGCAGTATTTT.

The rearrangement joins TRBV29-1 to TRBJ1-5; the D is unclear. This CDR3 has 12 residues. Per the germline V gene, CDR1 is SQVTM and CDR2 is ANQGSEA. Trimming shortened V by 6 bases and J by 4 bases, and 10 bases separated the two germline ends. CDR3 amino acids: CSVGEGNQPQHF. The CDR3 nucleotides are TGCAGCGTCGGAGAGGGAAATCAGCCCCAGCATTTT.

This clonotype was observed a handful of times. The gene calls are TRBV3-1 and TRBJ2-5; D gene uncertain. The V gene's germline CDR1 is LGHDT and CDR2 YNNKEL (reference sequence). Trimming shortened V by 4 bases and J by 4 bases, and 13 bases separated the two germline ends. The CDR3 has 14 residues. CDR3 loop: CASSLISSRETQYF. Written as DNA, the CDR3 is TGTGCCAGCAGCCTTATTTCTTCAAGAGAGACCCAGTACTTC.

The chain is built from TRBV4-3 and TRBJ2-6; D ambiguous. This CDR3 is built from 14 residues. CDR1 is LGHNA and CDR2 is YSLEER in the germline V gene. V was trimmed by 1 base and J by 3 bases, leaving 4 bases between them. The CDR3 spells CASSQVYGANVLTF. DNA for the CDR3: TGCGCCAGCAGCCAAGTTTATGGGGCCAACGTCCTGACTTTC.

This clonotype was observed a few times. CDR3 DNA sequence: TGCGCCAGCAGCCATTCAGGGGGCCATAGGACAGATACGCAGTATTTT. This translates into CASSHSGGHRTDTQYF. V and J are TRBV4-3 and TRBJ2-3; TRBD1 matches at 8 bases. Germline-derived CDR1 and CDR2 are LGHNA and YSLEER. The junction had 8 bases not matched to a gene; V was cut back by 3 bases and J by 3 bases. This CDR3 comprises 16 residues.

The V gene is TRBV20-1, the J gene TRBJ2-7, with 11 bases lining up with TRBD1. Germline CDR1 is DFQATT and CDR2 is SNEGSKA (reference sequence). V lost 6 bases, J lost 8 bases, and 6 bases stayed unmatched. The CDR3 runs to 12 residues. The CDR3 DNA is TGCAGTGCCGGACAGGGGGCGAATAAGCAGTACTTC. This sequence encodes CSAGQGANKQYF.

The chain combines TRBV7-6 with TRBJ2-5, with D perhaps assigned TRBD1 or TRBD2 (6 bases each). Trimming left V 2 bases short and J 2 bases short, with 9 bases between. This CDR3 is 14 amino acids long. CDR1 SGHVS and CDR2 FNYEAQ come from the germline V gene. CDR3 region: CASSLRGRQETQYF. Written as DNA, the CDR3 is TGTGCCAGCAGCTTAAGGGGGAGGCAAGAGACCCAGTACTTC.

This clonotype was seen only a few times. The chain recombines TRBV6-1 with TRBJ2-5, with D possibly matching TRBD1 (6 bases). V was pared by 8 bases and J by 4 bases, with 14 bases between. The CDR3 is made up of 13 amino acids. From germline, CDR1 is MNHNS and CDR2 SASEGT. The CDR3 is CASGGLRGETQYF. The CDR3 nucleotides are TGTGCCAGCGGGGGCCTCAGGGGAGAGACCCAGTACTTC.

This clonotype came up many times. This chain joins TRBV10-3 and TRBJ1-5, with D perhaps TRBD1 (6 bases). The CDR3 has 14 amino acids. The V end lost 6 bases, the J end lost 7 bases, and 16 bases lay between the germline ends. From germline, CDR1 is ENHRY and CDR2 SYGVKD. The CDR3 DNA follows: TGTGCCATCAGCCAAGAGGGCAGGGGACAGCCCCAGCATTTT. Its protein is CAISQEGRGQPQHF.

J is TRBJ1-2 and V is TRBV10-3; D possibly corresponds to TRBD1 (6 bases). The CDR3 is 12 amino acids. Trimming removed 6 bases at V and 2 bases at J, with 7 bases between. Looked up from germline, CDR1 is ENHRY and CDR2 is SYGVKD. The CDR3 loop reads CAISDRNYGYTF. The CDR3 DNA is TGTGCCATCAGCGACAGGAACTATGGCTACACCTTC.

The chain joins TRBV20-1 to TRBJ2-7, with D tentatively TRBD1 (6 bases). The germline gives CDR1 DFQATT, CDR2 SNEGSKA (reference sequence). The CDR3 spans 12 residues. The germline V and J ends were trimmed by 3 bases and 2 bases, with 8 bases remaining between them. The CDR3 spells CSASPGAYEQYF. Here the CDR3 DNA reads TGCAGTGCTAGCCCAGGGGCCTACGAGCAGTACTTC.

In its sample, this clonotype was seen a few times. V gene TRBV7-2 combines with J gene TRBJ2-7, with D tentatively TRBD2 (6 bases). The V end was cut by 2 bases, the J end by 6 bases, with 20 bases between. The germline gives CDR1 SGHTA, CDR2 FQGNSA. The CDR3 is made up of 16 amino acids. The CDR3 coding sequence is TGTGCCAGCAGCTTACTGTCGCGGGATTGGTTGAGCGAGCAGTACTTC. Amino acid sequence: CASSLLSRDWLSEQYF.

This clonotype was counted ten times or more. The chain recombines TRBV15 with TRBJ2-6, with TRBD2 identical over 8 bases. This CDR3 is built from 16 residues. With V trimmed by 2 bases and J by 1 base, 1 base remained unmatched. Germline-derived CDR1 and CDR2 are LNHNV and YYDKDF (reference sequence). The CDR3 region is CATSRSGGSGANVLTF. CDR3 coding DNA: TGTGCCACCAGCAGATCGGGGGGGTCTGGGGCCAACGTCCTGACTTTC. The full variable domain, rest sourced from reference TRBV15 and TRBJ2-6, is DAMVIQNPRYQVTQFGKPVTLSCSQTLNHNVMYWYQQKSSQAPKLLFHYYDKDFNNEADTPDNFQSRRPNTSFCFLDIRSPGLGDTAMYLCATSRSGGSGANVLTFGAGSRLTVL.

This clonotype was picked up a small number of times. CDR3 residues: CASSASKTQYF. The CDR3 region has the DNA TGTGCCAGCAGCGCGAGTAAGACCCAGTACTTC. This chain links TRBV5-4 with TRBJ2-5; D ambiguous. V was shortened by 4 bases and J by 6 bases, with 7 bases between the two germline ends. The germline V gene has CDR1 SGHNT and CDR2 YYREEE (reference sequence). This CDR3 is 11 amino acids long.

The CDR3 loop reads CASESGAGGYTF. The CDR3 DNA follows: TGTGCCAGCGAAAGCGGGGCGGGTGGCTACACCTTC. This sequence joins TRBV6-5 and TRBJ1-2, with a weak D call TRBD1 (5 bases). The germline V gene encodes CDR1 MNHEY and CDR2 SVGAGI. There are 12 residues in the CDR3. V lost 8 bases to trimming and J lost 7 bases, with 14 bases between them.

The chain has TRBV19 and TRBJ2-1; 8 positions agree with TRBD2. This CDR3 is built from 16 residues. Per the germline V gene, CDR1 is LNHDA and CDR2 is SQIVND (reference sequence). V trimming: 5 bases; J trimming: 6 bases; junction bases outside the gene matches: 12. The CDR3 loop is CASSASERETGNEQFF. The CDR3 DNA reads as TGTGCCAGTAGTGCGTCAGAGCGGGAGACGGGCAATGAGCAGTTCTTC.

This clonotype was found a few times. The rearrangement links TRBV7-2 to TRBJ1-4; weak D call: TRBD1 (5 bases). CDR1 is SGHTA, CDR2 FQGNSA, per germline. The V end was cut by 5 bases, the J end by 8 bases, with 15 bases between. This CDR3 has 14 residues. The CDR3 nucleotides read TGTGCCAGCAGCCTTAGTGGGCCAGGGGAAAAACTGTTTTTT. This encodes CASSLSGPGEKLFF.

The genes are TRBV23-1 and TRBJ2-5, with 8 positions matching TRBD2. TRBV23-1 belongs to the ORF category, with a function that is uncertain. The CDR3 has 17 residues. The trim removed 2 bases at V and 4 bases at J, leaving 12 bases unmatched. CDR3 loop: CASSQIGPGGIGETQYF. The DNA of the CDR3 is TGCGCCAGCAGTCAAATCGGGCCGGGAGGGATAGGAGAGACCCAGTACTTC.